This entry lists 10 T cell receptor beta chains sequenced from one sample in a study of blood T cell repertoires in COVID-19. The protocol was immunoSEQ multiplex PCR, while the TCRdb copy is restricted to in-frame clones and leaves out a portion. The sample yields about 160,000 clones, around 90% seen once. Sequencing used peripheral blood. These receptors were collected from a man between 60 and 75 years old with acute or convalescent COVID-19.

The rearrangement uses TRBV29-1 and TRBJ1-3; D is uncertain. Trimming removed 7 bases at V and 0 bases at J, with 13 bases between. This CDR3 is 14 amino acids long. CDR1 is SQVTM, CDR2 ANQGSEA, per germline. DNA of the CDR3: TGCAGCGCTGTTTCCTCTAGCTCTGGAAACACCATATATTTT. Amino acids: CSAVSSSSGNTIYF.

This chain links TRBV6-1 with TRBJ1-6, with 7 positions matching TRBD1. The CDR3 is made up of 14 amino acids. V shed 5 bases and J 9 bases; nucleotides not matched to a gene: 7. Germline V CDR1 and CDR2: MNHNS, SASEGT. The CDR3 DNA follows: TGTGCCAGCAGTACCGGGACAGTTGGTTCACCCCTCCACTTT. Amino acid sequence: CASSTGTVGSPLHF.

The rearrangement uses TRBV5-8 and TRBJ1-5, with 10 bases fitting TRBD1. The CDR3 covers 14 residues. Per the germline V gene, CDR1 is SGHTS and CDR2 is YDEGEE. Germline trimming cut 3 bases from V and 4 bases from J; bases unmatched to any gene: 1. CDR3 DNA: TGTGCCAGCAGCTGGGGACAGGGGAATCAGCCCCAGCATTTT. It yields the protein CASSWGQGNQPQHF.

The rearrangement uses TRBV2 and TRBJ2-3, with TRBD1 identical over 7 bases. V was pared by 4 bases and J by 5 bases, with 15 bases of the junction left unmatched. Per germline, CDR1 SNHLY and CDR2 FYNNEI. This CDR3 is 17 amino acids long. The CDR3: CASSGTRQGLPQDTQYF. DNA for the CDR3: TGTGCCAGCAGTGGAACAAGACAGGGTTTGCCACAAGATACGCAGTATTTT.

The chain is built from TRBV7-2 and TRBJ2-3; no firm D call. Trimming stripped 0 bases from V and 0 bases from J, with 4 bases between. This CDR3 contains 14 residues. Germline CDR1 SGHTA, CDR2 FQGNSA. CDR3 region: CASSLARSTDTQYF. DNA of the CDR3: TGTGCCAGCAGCTTAGCGAGGAGCACAGATACGCAGTATTTT.

The chain carries TRBV5-1 and TRBJ2-5, with 8 positions matching TRBD1. The junction had 12 bases not matched to a gene; V was cut back by 4 bases and J by 4 bases. This CDR3 comprises 16 residues. CDR1 and CDR2 (germline): SGHRS, YFSETQ. CDR3 region: CASSPRIGQGAETQYF. CDR3 sequence (DNA): TGCGCCAGCAGCCCTAGGATCGGGCAGGGGGCAGAGACCCAGTACTTC.

The chain carries TRBV19 and TRBJ1-1; no clear D. Trimming cost V 6 bases and J 1 base, with 12 bases left between them. CDR1 and CDR2 (germline): LNHDA, SQIVND (reference sequence). This CDR3 is 14 amino acids long. As DNA, the CDR3 is TGTGCCAGTAGGCTCCCGGGTGGGAACACTGAAGCTTTCTTT. Translation: CASRLPGGNTEAFF.

The chain carries TRBV4-1 and TRBJ2-2, with D perhaps TRBD2 (6 bases). Trimming shortened V by 2 bases and J by 7 bases, and 8 bases separated the two germline ends. The CDR3 consists of 13 residues. Germline CDR1 reads MGHRA; CDR2 reads YSYEKL. The CDR3 sequence is CASSQLAVGELFF. The CDR3 DNA reads TGCGCCAGCAGCCAATTAGCGGTCGGGGAGCTGTTTTTT.

The chain carries TRBV5-1 and TRBJ1-6, with a weak D call TRBD1 (5 bases). Germline loops: CDR1 SGHRS, CDR2 YFSETQ. The ends were cut back, 2 bases at V and 6 bases at J, with 9 bases in the middle. The CDR3 contains 14 residues. The DNA for the CDR3 is TGCGCCAGCAGCTTCGGCAGGGCTAATTCACCCCTCCACTTT. Encoded protein: CASSFGRANSPLHF. Complete variable domain (other parts from reference TRBV5-1 and TRBJ1-6): KAGVTQTPRYLIKTRGQQVTLSCSPISGHRSVSWYQQTPGQGLQFLFEYFSETQRNKGNFPGRFSGRQFSNSRSEMNVSTLELGDSALYLCASSFGRANSPLHFGNGTRLTVT.

The gene calls are TRBV2 and TRBJ1-1; 10 bases are a match to TRBD1. CDR1 and CDR2 (germline): SNHLY, FYNNEI. The CDR3 has 15 amino acids. The V segment lost 5 bases and the J segment 5 bases; nucleotides outside the gene matches: 8. The CDR3 coding sequence is TGTGCCAGCAGTATATACGGGACAGGGGTAACTGAAGCTTTCTTT. Its protein is CASSIYGTGVTEAFF.